The clone carrying this TCR beta chain was counted only a few times. Its cognate antigen is unknown. These data come from a study of neurological immune-mediated disorders. Regarding the study as a whole: Whereas HTLV-1-associated myelopathy showed the most TCR clonal expansion, multiple sclerosis showed the least, with levels below those of healthy controls. Private repertoires in all groups were suggested by the absence of shared CDR3 amino acid sequences among expanded clones across subjects.

The CDR3 spans 16 residues. Unmatched junction bases numbered 14, after V lost 6 bases and J lost 5 bases. Germline-derived CDR1 and CDR2 are MDHEN and SYDVKM. Synthesis of cDNA was performed by 5'RACE using 10-nucleotide random UMIs. Every sequencing run gave over 190 million TCR-beta sequences, taken from 15-18 subjects. In TCRdb, the 5' RACE reads were re-called with MiXCR into one record per CDR3 protein. The sample includes 70,000 to 95,000 distinct CDR3 sequences, roughly an eighth seen only once; the top ten take under 6%. Time point denoted: longitudinal time-point 2. This sequence was found in a female donor with HTLV-1-associated myelopathy (HAM/TSP). The sequencing input was PBMCs. V and J are TRBV28 and TRBJ2-7; 9 bases are a match to TRBD1. In DNA, the CDR3 is TGTGCCAGCAGCCACCCTAAGGGACAGGGTAATAACGAGCAGTACTTC. It yields the protein CASSHPKGQGNNEQYF.